This T cell receptor beta chain comes out of a study of identifying expanded T cells in peripheral blood. Regarding the study as a whole: Technical replicates showed approximately 1.2 changed clones; two weeks roughly 16; four weeks 19.

Healthy donors had no documented immune events, such as infections, while sampled. Measured with immunoSEQ multiplex PCR; TCRdb has only the in-frame clones, and not every one. The sample shows approximately 50,000 clones, approximately 82% of them seen only once. V shed 4 bases and J 6 bases; nucleotides not matched to a gene: 8. The CDR3 loop spans 13 amino acids. Germline loops: CDR1 SQVTM, CDR2 ANQGSEA. As to this clone: The antigen is undetermined.

Material: blood. This receptor was obtained from a person between 18 and 69 years old in good health. This rearrangement joins TRBV29-1 to TRBJ2-7; 8 bases agree with TRBD1. The CDR3, as DNA: TGCAGCGTTGGTGACAGGGGTCGCTCCGAGCAGTACTTC. It specifies CSVGDRGRSEQYF.